The present TCR beta chain was sequenced within a study of T cell clusters in autoimmune cytopenias. Whole-study findings and limits: The cluster-lack signature was not seen for secondary cytopenia versus chronic lymphocytic leukemia. Clustering suggested that physiological T cell clusters were missing in primary autoimmune cytopenia patients.

TRB was amplified by touch-down multiplex PCR, primer pools A and B combined. Reanalyzing the multiplex PCR reads, TCRdb keeps one entry per CDR3 protein, without DNA. The sample holds about 9,500 distinct CDR3 sequences. Regarding this clonotype: Its target is unknown.

Each sample's input was around 250 ng genomic DNA, some 34,000 genome equivalents. Germline assignment: CDR1 SGHRS and CDR2 YFSETQ. The CDR3 extends over 16 amino acids. The origin of this receptor is a human donor with an autoimmune cytopenia or autoimmune hepatitis (not recorded which). Sequenced: peripheral blood. V usage is TRBV5-1 and J usage is TRBJ2-2; TCRdb picks TRBD1, but there is no DNA to check that call. The CDR3 is CASSPSRGTGFGELFF.